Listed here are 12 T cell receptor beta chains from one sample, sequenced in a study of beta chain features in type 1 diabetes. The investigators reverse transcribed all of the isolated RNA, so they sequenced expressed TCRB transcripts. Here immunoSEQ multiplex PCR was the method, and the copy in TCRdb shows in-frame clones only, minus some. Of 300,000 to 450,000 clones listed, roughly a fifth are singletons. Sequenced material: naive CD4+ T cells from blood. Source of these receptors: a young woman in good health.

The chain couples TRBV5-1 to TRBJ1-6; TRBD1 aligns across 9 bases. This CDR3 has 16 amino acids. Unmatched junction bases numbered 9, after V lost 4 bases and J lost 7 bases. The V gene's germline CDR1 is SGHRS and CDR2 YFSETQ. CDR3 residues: CASSPQGQGINSPLHF. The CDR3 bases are TGCGCCAGCAGCCCACAGGGACAGGGTATCAATTCACCCCTCCACTTT.

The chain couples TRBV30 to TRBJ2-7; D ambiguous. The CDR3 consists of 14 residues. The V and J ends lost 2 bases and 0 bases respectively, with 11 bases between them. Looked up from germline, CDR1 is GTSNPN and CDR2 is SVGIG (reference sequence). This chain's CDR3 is CAWSSHSGSYEQYF. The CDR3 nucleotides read TGTGCCTGGAGTTCCCATTCAGGCTCCTACGAGCAGTACTTC.

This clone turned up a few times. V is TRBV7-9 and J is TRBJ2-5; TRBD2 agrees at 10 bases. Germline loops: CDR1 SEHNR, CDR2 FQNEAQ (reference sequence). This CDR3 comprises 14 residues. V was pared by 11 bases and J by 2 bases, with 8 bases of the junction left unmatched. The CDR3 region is CAESLSGGQETQYF. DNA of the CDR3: TGTGCCGAATCCCTTAGCGGGGGGCAAGAGACCCAGTACTTC.

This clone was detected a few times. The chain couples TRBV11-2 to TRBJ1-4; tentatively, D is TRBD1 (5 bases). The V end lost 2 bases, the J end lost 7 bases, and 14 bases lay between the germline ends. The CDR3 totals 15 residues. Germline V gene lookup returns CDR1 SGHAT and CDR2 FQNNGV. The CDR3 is CASSLMKEGPEKLFF. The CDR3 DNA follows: TGTGCCAGCAGCTTAATGAAGGAGGGGCCTGAAAAACTGTTTTTT. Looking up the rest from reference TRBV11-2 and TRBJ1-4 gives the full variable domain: EAGVAQSPRYKIIEKRQSVAFWCNPISGHATLYWYQQILGQGPKLLIQFQNNGVVDDSQLPKDRFSAERLKGVDSTLKIQPAKLEDSAVYLCASSLMKEGPEKLFFGSGTQLSVL.

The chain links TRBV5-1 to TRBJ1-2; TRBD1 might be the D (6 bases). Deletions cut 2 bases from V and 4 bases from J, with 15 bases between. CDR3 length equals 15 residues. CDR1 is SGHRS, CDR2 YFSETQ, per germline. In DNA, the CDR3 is TGCGCCAGCAGCTTCGGGGAGGGGGAGCGCTATGGCTACACCTTC. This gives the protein CASSFGEGERYGYTF. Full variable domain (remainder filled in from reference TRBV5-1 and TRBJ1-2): KAGVTQTPRYLIKTRGQQVTLSCSPISGHRSVSWYQQTPGQGLQFLFEYFSETQRNKGNFPGRFSGRQFSNSRSEMNVSTLELGDSALYLCASSFGEGERYGYTFGSGTRLTVV.

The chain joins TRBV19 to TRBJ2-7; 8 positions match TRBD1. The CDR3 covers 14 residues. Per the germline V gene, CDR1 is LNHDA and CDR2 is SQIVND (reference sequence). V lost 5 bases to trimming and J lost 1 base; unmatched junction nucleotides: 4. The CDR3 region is CASSRTGWSYEQYF. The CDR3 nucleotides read TGTGCCAGTAGTCGGACAGGGTGGTCCTACGAGCAGTACTTC.

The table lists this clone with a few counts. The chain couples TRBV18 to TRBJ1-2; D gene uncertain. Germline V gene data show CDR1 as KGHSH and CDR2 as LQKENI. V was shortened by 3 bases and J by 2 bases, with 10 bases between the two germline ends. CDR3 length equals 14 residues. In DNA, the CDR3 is TGTGCCAGCTCACCCCAACTAGAGAACTATGGCTACACCTTC. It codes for CASSPQLENYGYTF. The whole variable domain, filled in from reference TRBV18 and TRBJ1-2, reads NAGVMQNPRHLVRRRGQEARLRCSPMKGHSHVYWYRQLPEEGLKFMVYLQKENIIDESGMPKERFSAEFPKEGPSILRIQQVVRGDSAAYFCASSPQLENYGYTFGSGTRLTVV.

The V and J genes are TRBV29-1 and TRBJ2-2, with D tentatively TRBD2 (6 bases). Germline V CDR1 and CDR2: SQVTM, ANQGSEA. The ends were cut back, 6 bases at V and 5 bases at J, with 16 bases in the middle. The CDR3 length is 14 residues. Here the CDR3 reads CSVESSGRTGELFF. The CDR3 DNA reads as TGCAGCGTCGAAAGCAGCGGGCGAACCGGGGAGCTGTTTTTT.

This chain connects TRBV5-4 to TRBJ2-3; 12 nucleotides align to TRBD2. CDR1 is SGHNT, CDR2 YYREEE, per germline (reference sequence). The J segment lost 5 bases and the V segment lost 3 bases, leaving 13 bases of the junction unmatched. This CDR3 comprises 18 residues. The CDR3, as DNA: TGTGCCAGCAGCTCCCTCCTAAGGCTAGCGGGAGGGGGAGATACGCAGTATTTT. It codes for CASSSLLRLAGGGDTQYF.

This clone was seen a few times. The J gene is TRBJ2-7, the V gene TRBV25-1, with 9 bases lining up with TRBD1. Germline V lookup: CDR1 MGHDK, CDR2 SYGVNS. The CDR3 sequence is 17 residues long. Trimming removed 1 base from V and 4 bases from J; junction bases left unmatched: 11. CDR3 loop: CASSEFLTGTGRYEQYF. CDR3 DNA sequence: TGTGCCAGCAGTGAATTCCTCACCGGGACAGGGCGATACGAGCAGTACTTC.

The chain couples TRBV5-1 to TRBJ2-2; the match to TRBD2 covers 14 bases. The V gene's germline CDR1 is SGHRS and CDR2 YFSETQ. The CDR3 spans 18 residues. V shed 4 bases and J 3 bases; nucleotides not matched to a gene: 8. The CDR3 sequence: CASSRGLAGGMDTGELFF. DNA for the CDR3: TGCGCCAGCAGCCGAGGACTAGCGGGAGGAATGGACACCGGGGAGCTGTTTTTT.

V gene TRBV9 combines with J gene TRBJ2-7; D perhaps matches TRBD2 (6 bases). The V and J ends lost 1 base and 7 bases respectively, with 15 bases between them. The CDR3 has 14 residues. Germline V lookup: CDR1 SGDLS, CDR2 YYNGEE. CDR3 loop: CASSVFPGTEEQYF. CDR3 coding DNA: TGTGCCAGCAGCGTATTTCCAGGGACTGAGGAGCAGTACTTC.